This T cell receptor (beta chain) was retrieved from a study of identical twins. Study-wide findings and caveats: Within beta out-of-frame sequences, the excess sharing observed between twins was weaker. Out-of-frame alpha sequences common to twins were enriched for low generation probability.

Germline CDR1 reads SEHNR; CDR2 reads FQNEAQ (reference sequence). This CDR3 contains 16 residues. Trimming removed 5 bases from V and 4 bases from J; junction bases left unmatched: 8. TCRdb independently ran MiXCR on the 5' RACE reads; one entry per CDR3 protein. The sample lists some 570,000 distinct CDR3 sequences, 20% to 25% occurring once. Donors uniformly comprised healthy Caucasians. This clonotype was counted a few times. What it recognizes is unknown. The data were also submitted as part of a second study, on yellow fever vaccine responses in identical twins. From that paper: Reportedly, twins showed a vaccine T cell response that looked partly convergent and partly personalized.

Sequencing was carried out using CD4+ T cells sorted from blood. This TCR was recovered from a woman younger than 35 in good health. V and J are TRBV7-9 and TRBJ2-2; 9 nucleotides match TRBD1. The CDR3 reads CASSQGQGIGTGELFF. CDR3 in DNA: TGTGCCAGCAGCCAAGGACAGGGGATTGGCACCGGGGAGCTGTTTTTT.